This T cell receptor beta chain appears in the sequencing data of a study of blood T cells in healthy people across ages. Researchers collected 7.5 to 10 milliliters of peripheral blood from every single donor. The CDR3 consists of 13 residues. CDR1 is MNHNY and CDR2 is SVGAGI in the germline V gene (reference sequence). Trimming took off 7 bases at V and 7 bases at J, with 11 bases between the two ends. Then a second PCR, running about 6 to 12 cycles, was carried out with a sample-barcoded 5' primer and a J-beta primer mix. TCRdb re-called the 5' RACE reads with MiXCR, one entry per CDR3 protein. This sample carries about 1.8 million distinct CDR3 sequences, around half of them seen once, and the ten largest clones take roughly 2.1%.

This TCR derives from a woman aged 40-49 years in good health. Sequencing was performed on blood. The chain couples TRBV6-6 to TRBJ1-6; D gene ambiguous. The CDR3 loop is CASIPSGNSPLHF. The CDR3 nucleotides are TGTGCCAGCATCCCATCGGGGAATTCACCCCTCCACTTT.